This T cell receptor beta chain was profiled in a study of beta chain features in type 1 diabetes. Study-level findings and limits: Type 1 diabetes patients showed a moderate but significant shortening of TCRB CDR3s in all four CD4+ subsets. Patients' naive, central memory and Treg TCRB repertoires seemed closer to one another than those of healthy donors.

Since all of the isolated RNA was reverse transcribed, expressed TCRB transcripts were what got sequenced. Clones were read by immunoSEQ multiplex PCR, and TCRdb kept only the in-frame ones, dropping some. The sample carries tens of thousands of clones, over 65% recorded once. The germline gives CDR1 MNHNY, CDR2 SVGAGI (reference sequence). The CDR3 runs 14 residues. Trimming removed 7 bases at V and 6 bases at J, with 13 bases between. In the case of this clone: What it recognizes is unknown.

Sorting based on CD45RO/CCR7/CD25/CD127/CD95/CD27 separated CD4+ naive, central memory, regulatory and stem cell-like memory cells. All of the sorted populations showed purity greater than 95%. The sequence was collected from a woman aged 40 to 49 with type 1 diabetes. The source material was stem cell memory CD4+ T cells from blood. The chain combines TRBV6-6 with TRBJ1-6; D unresolved. CDR3 nucleotides: TGTGCCAGCACACGGGTCCAGACTAATTCACCCCTCCACTTT. It yields the protein CASTRVQTNSPLHF.